This T cell receptor beta chain was identified during a study of blood T cell repertoires in COVID-19. Study-level background: The cDNA or gDNA used as material had been derived from T cells, B-cell-depleted T cells, or PBMCs.

The germline V gene encodes CDR1 MGHDK and CDR2 SYGVNS. The CDR3 has 14 amino acids. Unmatched junction bases numbered 0, after V lost 5 bases and J lost 3 bases. The assay was immunoSEQ multiplex PCR, and TCRdb's table has in-frame clones only and misses some. The table includes roughly 70,000 clones, about four fifths detected once. The specimen was peripheral blood. The chain carries TRBV25-1 and TRBJ2-2; 10 bases fit TRBD2. The receptor's source is a human donor in a cohort sampled during active COVID-19. Here the CDR3 reads CASSSGGDTGELFF. Written as DNA, the CDR3 is TGTGCCAGCAGTAGCGGGGGGGACACCGGGGAGCTGTTTTTT. Based on the CDR3 plus reference TRBV25-1 and TRBJ2-2, the full variable domain is EADIYQTPRYLVIGTGKKITLECSQTMGHDKMYWYQQDPGMELHLIHYSYGVNSTEKGDLSSESTVSRIRTEHFPLTLESARPSHTSQYLCASSSGGDTGELFFGEGSRLTVL.